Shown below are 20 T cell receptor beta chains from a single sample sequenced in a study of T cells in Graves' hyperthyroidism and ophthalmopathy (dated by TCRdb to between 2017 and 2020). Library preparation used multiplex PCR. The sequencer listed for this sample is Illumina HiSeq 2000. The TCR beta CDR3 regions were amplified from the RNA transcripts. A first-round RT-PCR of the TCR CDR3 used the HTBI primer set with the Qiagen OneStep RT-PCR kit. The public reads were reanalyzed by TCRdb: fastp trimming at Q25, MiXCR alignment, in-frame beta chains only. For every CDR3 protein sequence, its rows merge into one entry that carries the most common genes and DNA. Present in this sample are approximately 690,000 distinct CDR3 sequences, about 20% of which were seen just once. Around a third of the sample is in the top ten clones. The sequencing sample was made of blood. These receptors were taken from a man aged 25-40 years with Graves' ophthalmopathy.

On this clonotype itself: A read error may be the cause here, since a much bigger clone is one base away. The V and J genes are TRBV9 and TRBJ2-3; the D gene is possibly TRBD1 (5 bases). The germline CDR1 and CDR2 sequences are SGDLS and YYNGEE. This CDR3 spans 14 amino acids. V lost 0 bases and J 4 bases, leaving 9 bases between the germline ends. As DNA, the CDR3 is TGTGCCAGCAGCGTAGAGATCAGGGCAGATACGCAGTATTTT. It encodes CASSVEIRADTQYF.

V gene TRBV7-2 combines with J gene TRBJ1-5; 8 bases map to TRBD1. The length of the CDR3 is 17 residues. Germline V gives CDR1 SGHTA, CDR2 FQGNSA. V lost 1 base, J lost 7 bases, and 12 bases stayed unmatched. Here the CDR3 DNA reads TGTGCCAGCAGCTTAGACCCCCATACGGGGACAGGCCAGCCCCAGCATTTT. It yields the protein CASSLDPHTGTGQPQHF. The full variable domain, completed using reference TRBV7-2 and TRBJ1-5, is GAGVSQSPSNKVTEKGKDVELRCDPISGHTALYWYRQSLGQGLEFLIYFQGNSAPDKSGLPSDRFSAERTGGSVSTLTIQRTQQEDSAVYLCASSLDPHTGTGQPQHFGDGTRLSIL.

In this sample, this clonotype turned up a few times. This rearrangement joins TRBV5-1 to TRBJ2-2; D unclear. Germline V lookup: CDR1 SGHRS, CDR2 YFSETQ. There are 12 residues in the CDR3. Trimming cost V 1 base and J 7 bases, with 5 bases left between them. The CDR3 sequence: CASSLYIGELFF. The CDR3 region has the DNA TGCGCCAGCAGCTTGTACATCGGGGAGCTGTTTTTT. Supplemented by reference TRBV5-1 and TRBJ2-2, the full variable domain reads KAGVTQTPRYLIKTRGQQVTLSCSPISGHRSVSWYQQTPGQGLQFLFEYFSETQRNKGNFPGRFSGRQFSNSRSEMNVSTLELGDSALYLCASSLYIGELFFGEGSRLTVL.

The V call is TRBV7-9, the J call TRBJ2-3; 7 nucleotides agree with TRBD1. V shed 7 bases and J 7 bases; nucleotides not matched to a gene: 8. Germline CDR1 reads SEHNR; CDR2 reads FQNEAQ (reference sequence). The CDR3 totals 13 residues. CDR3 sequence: CASTDEGANTQYF. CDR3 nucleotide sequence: TGTGCCAGCACCGACGAGGGGGCAAATACGCAGTATTTT.

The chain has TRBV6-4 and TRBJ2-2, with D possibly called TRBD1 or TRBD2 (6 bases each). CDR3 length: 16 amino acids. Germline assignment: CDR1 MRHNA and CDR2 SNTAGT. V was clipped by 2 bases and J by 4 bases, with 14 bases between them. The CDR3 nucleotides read TGTGCCAGCAGTGACAGGGGGGAGTGGGTCACCGGGGAGCTGTTTTTT. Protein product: CASSDRGEWVTGELFF.

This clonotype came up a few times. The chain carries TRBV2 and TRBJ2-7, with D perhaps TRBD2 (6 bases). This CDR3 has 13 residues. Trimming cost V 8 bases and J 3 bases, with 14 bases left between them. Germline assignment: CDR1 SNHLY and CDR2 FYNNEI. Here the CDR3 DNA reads TGTGCCAGCCAAGGGGAGGATTACTACGAGCAGTACTTC. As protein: CASQGEDYYEQYF.

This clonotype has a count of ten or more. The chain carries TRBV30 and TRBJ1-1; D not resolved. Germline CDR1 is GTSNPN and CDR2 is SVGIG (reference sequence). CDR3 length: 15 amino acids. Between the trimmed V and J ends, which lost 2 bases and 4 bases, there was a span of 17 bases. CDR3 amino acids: CAWSSHPSSGTEAFF. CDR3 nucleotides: TGTGCCTGGAGTTCCCATCCCTCAAGCGGCACTGAAGCTTTCTTT.

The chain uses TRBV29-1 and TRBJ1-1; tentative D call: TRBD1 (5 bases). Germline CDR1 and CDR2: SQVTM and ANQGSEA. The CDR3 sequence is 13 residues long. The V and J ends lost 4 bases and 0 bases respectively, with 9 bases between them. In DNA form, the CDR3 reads TGCAGCGTTGTAAGACAGCTGAACACTGAAGCTTTCTTT. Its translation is CSVVRQLNTEAFF. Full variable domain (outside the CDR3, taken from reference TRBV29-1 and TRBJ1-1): SAVISQKPSRDICQRGTSLTIQCQVDSQVTMMFWYRQQPGQSLTLIATANQGSEATYESGFVIDKFPISRPNLTFSTLTVSNMSPEDSSIYLCSVVRQLNTEAFFGQGTRLTVV.

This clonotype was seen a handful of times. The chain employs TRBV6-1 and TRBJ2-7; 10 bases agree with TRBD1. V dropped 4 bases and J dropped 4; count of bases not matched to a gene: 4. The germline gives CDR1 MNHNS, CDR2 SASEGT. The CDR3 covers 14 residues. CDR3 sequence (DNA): TGTGCCAGCAGTGTCGACAGGGGGCCGTACGAGCAGTACTTC. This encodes CASSVDRGPYEQYF.

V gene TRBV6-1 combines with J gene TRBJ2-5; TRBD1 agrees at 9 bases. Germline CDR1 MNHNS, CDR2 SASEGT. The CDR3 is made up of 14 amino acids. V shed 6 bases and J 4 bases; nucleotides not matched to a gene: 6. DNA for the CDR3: TGTGCCAGCAGCCAGGGACAGGGAAGAGAGACCCAGTACTTC. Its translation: CASSQGQGRETQYF.

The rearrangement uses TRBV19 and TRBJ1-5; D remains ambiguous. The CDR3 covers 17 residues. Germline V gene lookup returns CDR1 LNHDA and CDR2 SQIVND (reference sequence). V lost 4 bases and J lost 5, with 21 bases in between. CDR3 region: CASSTPELLPKDQPQHF. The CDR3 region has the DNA TGTGCCAGTAGTACCCCGGAACTGCTACCTAAAGATCAGCCCCAGCATTTT.

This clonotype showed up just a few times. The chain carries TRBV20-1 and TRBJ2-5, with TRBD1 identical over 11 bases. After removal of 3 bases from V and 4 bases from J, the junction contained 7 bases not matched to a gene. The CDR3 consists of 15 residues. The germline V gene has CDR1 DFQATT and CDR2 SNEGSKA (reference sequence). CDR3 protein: CSARDGTGGGETQYF. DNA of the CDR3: TGCAGTGCTAGGGACGGGACAGGGGGGGGAGAGACCCAGTACTTC.

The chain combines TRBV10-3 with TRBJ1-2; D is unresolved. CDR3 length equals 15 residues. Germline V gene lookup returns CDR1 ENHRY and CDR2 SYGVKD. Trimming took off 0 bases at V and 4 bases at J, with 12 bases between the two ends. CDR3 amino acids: CAISESRAMGYGYTF. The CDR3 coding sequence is TGTGCCATCAGTGAGTCGAGGGCAATGGGCTATGGCTACACCTTC.

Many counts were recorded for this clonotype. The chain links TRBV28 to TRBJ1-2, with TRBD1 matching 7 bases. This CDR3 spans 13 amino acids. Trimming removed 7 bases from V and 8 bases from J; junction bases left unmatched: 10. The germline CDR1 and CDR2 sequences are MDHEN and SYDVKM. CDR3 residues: CASTKPNRGGYTF. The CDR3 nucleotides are TGTGCCAGCACCAAACCCAACAGGGGCGGCTACACCTTC.

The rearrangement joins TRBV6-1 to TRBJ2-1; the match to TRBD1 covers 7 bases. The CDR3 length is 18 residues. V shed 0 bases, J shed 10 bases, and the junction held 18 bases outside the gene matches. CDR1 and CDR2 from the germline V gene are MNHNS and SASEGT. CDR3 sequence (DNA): TGTGCCAGCAGTGAAGCGCTTCTAGGGGGCGGGTTATTGGGCGAGCAGTTCTTC. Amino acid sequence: CASSEALLGGGLLGEQFF.

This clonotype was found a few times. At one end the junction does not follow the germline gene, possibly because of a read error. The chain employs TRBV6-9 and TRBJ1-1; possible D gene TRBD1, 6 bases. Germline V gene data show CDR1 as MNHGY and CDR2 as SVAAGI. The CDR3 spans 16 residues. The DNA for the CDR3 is TGTGCCAGCAGTTACCCCTCTACAGGGCTACACACTGAGGCTTTCTTT. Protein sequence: CASSYPSTGLHTEAFF.

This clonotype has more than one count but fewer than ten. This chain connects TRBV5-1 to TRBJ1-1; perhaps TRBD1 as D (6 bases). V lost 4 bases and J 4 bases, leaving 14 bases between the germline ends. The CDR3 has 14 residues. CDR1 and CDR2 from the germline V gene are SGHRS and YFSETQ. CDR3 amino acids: CASSGGGSATEAFF. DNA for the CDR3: TGCGCCAGCAGCGGAGGGGGTAGTGCCACTGAAGCTTTCTTT.

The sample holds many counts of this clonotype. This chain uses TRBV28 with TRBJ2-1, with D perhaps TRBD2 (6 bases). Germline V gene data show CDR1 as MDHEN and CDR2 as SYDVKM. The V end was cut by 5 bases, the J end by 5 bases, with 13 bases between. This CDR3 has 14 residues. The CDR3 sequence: CASSLLGLNNEQFF. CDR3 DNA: TGTGCCAGCAGTCTCCTCGGACTAAACAATGAGCAGTTCTTC.

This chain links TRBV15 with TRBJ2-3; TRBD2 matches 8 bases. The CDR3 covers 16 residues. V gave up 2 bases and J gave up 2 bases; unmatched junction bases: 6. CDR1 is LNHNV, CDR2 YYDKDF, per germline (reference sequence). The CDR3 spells CATSRPYSGDTDTQYF. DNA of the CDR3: TGTGCCACCAGCAGACCCTATAGCGGGGACACAGATACGCAGTATTTT.

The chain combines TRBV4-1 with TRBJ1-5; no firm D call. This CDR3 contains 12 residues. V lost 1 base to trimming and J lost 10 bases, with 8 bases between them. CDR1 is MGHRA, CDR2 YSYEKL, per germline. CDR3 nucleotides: TGCGCCAGCAGCCAAGGGAGGGAACCCCAGCATTTT. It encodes CASSQGREPQHF.